This T cell receptor (beta chain) came from a study of cytomegalovirus exposure and HLA in healthy donors. The PCR employed 60 Vbeta primers together with 13 Jbeta primers. Data came from immunoSEQ multiplex PCR; TCRdb stores just in-frame clones and leaves some out. Of 150,000 to 200,000 clones in the sample, under 85% were seen once. Regarding this clone: What it binds is not known.

Study-wide findings and caveats: When a later analysis was performed, an Asian-associated ancestry cluster reportedly had fewer N-insertions than the roughly 730-donor mean. When a later analysis compared HLA-associated TCR beta chains with equally common others, the HLA-associated chains turned out to be more clonally expanded and to have lower generation probabilities.

The CDR3 is 13 amino acids. Germline-derived CDR1 and CDR2 are MNHEY and SMNVEV (reference sequence). Donors in the study were healthy people who gave bone marrow. The sequence came from a man aged 45 to 65 in good health and CMV-seropositive. The sample taken for sequencing was PBMCs. The chain carries TRBV27 and TRBJ2-5; D may be TRBD2 (5 bases). The J call could be wrong; TRBJ2-7 is a better fit for the DNA end. The chain's CDR3 is CASSFGVGYEQYF. The CDR3 region has the DNA TGTGCCAGCAGTTTCGGGGTCGGCTACGAGCAGTACTTC.